Listed below are T cell receptor beta chains from one sample, sequenced in a study of cytomegalovirus exposure and HLA in healthy donors. Only in-frame clones appear in the TCRdb table, and some are missing; sequencing was by immunoSEQ multiplex PCR. The data contain roughly 100,000 clones, 60% to 85% of them singletons. The material sequenced was PBMCs. Every receptor here comes from a male donor in good health and CMV-seronegative. The conserved cysteine and the conserved F or W are not part of the CDR3 here.

v_call cdr3_aa
TRBV14 ASSQAPLTEAF
TRBV7-8 ASSPVRGGLNTEAF
TRBV19 ASSGRITYEQY
TRBV28 ASGFSGRALSGEQY
TRBV28 ASMWPGGSYEQY
TRBV5-6 ASSLGQANQPQH
TRBV19 ASNPGSGNEQF
TRBV18 ASSLSGRVGNEQF
TRBV18 ASSPGTSGEETQY
TRBV27 ASSLLLAGGQKQF
TRBV9 ASSGGLAGGGTDTQY
TRBV30 ASTGGRQNLGETQY
TRBV27 ASRMGGSYNEQF
TRBV19 ASSLRQEYGTGELF
TRBV2 ASRGTSRYEQY
TRBV19 ASNGLAGVEQF
TRBV5-3 ARSLVEGRQERGQQPQH
TRBV5-1 ASSLGGPQNIQY
TRBV5-6 ASSKQGITEAF
TRBV5-4 ASSLGGVGFYEQY
TRBV19 ASSTKGQPGYEQY
TRBV19 ASSRSGGGQPQH
TRBV29-1 SVEEQGKSPEAF
TRBV7-2 ASSRTAGTGYEQY
TRBV4-1 ASKGTSGMYNEQF
TRBV30 AWSTQARPEQF
TRBV27 ASSLSGTSALYSTDTQY
TRBV30 ACTPGHLSGNTIY
TRBV10-3 AIGGGQEGSKPQH
TRBV28 ASSASGTIEQY
TRBV18 ASSPTQGVNQPQH
TRBV15 ATSPGGWTSTHYEQY
TRBV7-6 ASSLDSTSGRSYNEQF
TRBV5-1 ASSPLYGGNTGELF
TRBV2 ASSEPLAGGTGELF
TRBV19 ASSMGGGQGFPEAF
TRBV10-3 AITRDRDSTNEKLF
TRBV25-1 ASSDGASGSLMDTQY
TRBV5-1 ASSFTNGIRAEAF
TRBV19 ASRIRTGGRRFGNTIY
TRBV2 ASSGTSGISETQY
TRBV5-4 ASSPSSGIGYEQY
TRBV6-5 ASSGPGLYGYT
TRBV5-1 ASSRIFSGRARDTQY
TRBV6-5 ASIPSREGSGELF
TRBV7-6 ASSLDWGRAGNEQF